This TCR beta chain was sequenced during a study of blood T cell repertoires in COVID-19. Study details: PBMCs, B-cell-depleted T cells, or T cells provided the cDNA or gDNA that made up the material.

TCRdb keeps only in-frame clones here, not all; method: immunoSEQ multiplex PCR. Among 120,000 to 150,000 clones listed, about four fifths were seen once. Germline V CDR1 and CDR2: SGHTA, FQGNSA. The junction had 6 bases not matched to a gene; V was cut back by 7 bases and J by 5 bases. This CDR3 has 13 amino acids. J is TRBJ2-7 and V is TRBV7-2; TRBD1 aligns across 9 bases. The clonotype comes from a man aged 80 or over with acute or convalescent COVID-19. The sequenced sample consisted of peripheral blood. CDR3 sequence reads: CASTFGTGNEQYF. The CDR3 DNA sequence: TGTGCCAGCACCTTCGGGACAGGGAACGAGCAGTACTTC.